This TCR beta chain was captured in a study of T cells after yellow fever vaccination. Findings and caveats of the study: The appearance of a small share of clonotypes in both CD4 and CD8 compartments was observed. Among primary-vaccination clones, most reappeared after the booster, at 95% to 96% for CD4 and roughly 90% for CD8. The study noted that FACS-sorted repertoires could contain abundant clonotypes contaminating from the bulk population.

Template-switching 5'RACE yielded the TCR cDNA; a universal primer site and UMIs were added in the process. A single record per CDR3 protein comes from TCRdb applying MiXCR to the 5' RACE reads. This sample has hundreds of thousands of distinct CDR3 sequences; roughly an eighth occur once, and the top ten carry 14% to 15%. With respect to this clonotype: Its antigen is not known.

CDR3 length: 14 amino acids. The V end lost 2 bases, the J end lost 8 bases, and 14 bases lay between the germline ends. Germline assignment: CDR1 LGHNA and CDR2 YNFKEQ. This clonotype was sampled from a man aged 25-45 years who received the YFV17D yellow fever vaccine. Sequencing used PBMCs, obtained on the day of the yellow fever booster vaccination. This chain connects TRBV4-2 to TRBJ2-3; no clear D. CDR3 in amino acids: CASSQLVPSVTQYF. CDR3 in DNA: TGTGCCAGCAGCCAATTGGTGCCGTCCGTTACGCAGTATTTT.